This T cell receptor (beta chain) was profiled in a study of T cell changes during pregnancy in multiple sclerosis. This CDR3 has 13 residues. The trim removed 4 bases at V and 2 bases at J, leaving 4 bases unmatched. CDR1 is GTSNPN, CDR2 SVGIG, per germline (reference sequence). Assay: immunoSEQ multiplex PCR; the TCRdb copy retains only in-frame clones and omits some. The repertoire holds about 38,000 clones, with more than 90% as singletons. The source was CD8+ T cells from peripheral blood mononuclear cells, collected after pregnancy. The sequence came from a female donor with multiple sclerosis, enrolled in a pregnancy study. The rearrangement uses TRBV30 and TRBJ1-2; TRBD1 matches 7 bases. The CDR3 here is CAWTLTGNYGYTF. Written as DNA, the CDR3 is TGTGCCTGGACCCTGACAGGGAACTATGGCTACACCTTC.